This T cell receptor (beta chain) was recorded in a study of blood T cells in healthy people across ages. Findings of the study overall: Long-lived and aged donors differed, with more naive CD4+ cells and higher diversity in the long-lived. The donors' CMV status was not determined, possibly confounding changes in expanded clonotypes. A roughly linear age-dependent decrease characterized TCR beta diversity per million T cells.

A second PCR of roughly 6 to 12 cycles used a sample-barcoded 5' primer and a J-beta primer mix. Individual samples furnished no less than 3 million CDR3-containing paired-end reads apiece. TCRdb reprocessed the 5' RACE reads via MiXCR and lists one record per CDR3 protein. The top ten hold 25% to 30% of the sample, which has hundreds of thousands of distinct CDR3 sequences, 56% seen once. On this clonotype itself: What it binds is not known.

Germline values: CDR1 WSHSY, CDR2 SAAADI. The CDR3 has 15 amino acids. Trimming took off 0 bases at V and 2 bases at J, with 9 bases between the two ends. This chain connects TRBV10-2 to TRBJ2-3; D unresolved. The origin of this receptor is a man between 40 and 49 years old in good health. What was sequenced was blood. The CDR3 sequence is CASSESDGNTDTQYF. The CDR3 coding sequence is TGCGCCAGCAGTGAGTCCGACGGCAACACAGATACGCAGTATTTT.